This entry lists 18 T cell receptor beta chains sequenced from one sample in a study of regulatory T cells in long-lasting Graves disease. Time point noted: newly diagnosed GD, antithyroid drugs for less than 3 months. Following extraction of RNA from PBMCs, that RNA was used to make the TCR library. Researchers made TCR beta libraries by using iRepertoire HTBI primers and running Arm-PCR on CDR3 regions. TCRdb reprocessed the multiplex PCR reads with MiXCR, giving one entry per CDR3 protein. Here the sample spans more than 450,000 distinct CDR3 sequences, 16% being singletons. These data also featured in a second study, about T cells in Graves' hyperthyroidism and ophthalmopathy.

The specimen was peripheral blood mononuclear cells (PBMCs), collected at new diagnosis, from a patient treated with antithyroid drugs. These receptors were collected from a man aged 35-49 years with Graves disease.

The DNA for the CDR3 is TGTGCCACCAGTGATGCGGACAGGGGAAAGCTTTCGGAGCAGTTCTTC. This gives the protein CATSDADRGKLSEQFF. This sequence joins TRBV24-1 and TRBJ2-1; 9 nucleotides align to TRBD1. This CDR3 is 16 amino acids long. Germline trimming cut 3 bases from V and 10 bases from J; bases unmatched to any gene: 12. Germline values: CDR1 KGHDR, CDR2 SFDVKD.

This clonotype has just a few counts. One base away lies a much larger clone, so this may be a sequencing read error. This chain uses TRBV9 with TRBJ2-2; D may match TRBD1 or TRBD2 (6 bases each). With 2 bases removed from V and 3 bases from J, the gap between germline ends came to 17 bases. The germline gives CDR1 SGDLS, CDR2 YYNGEE. The CDR3 has 17 amino acids. CDR3 sequence: CASSVSIRGPDTGELFF. In nucleotides, the CDR3 is TGTGCCAGCAGCGTGTCCATCCGGGGGCCGGACACCGGGGAGCTGTTTTTT.

This clonotype was recorded a few times. The rearrangement uses TRBV4-1 and TRBJ2-2; TRBD1 agrees at 7 bases. This CDR3 has 15 residues. V lost 1 base to trimming and J lost 5 bases; unmatched junction nucleotides: 4. Germline V gene sequence: CDR1 MGHRA, CDR2 YSYEKL. The CDR3 here is CASSQGTGRTGELFF. CDR3 DNA: TGCGCCAGCAGCCAAGGGACAGGTCGGACCGGGGAGCTGTTTTTT.

This rearrangement joins TRBV20-1 to TRBJ2-4; 9 nucleotides match TRBD2. CDR3 length equals 13 residues. Germline values: CDR1 DFQATT, CDR2 SNEGSKA (reference sequence). Trimming at V came to 4 bases and at J to 3 bases, leaving 1 base not matched to a gene. This chain's CDR3 is CSAIAGVKNIQYF. CDR3 nucleotide sequence: TGCAGTGCTATAGCGGGAGTCAAAAACATTCAGTACTTC.

A few counts support this clonotype. V usage is TRBV7-8 and J usage is TRBJ2-5; D gene unclear. CDR3 length: 16 residues. CDR1 is SGHVS, CDR2 FQNEAQ, per germline. V was cut by 5 bases and J by 4 bases, with 20 bases left in between. In DNA form, the CDR3 reads TGTGCCAGCAGCGAAAGGTTGGCGGAGCCGGGAGAGACCCAGTACTTC. This gives the protein CASSERLAEPGETQYF.

The table lists this clonotype with many counts. V gene TRBV3-1 combines with J gene TRBJ2-1; D may be TRBD2 (5 bases). Trimming pared 4 bases from V and 4 bases from J, leaving 14 bases between. Germline V gene data show CDR1 as LGHDT and CDR2 as YNNKEL (reference sequence). The CDR3 has 15 residues. The CDR3, as DNA: TGTGCCAGCAGCCCAACCGGGATCGGTTACAATGAGCAGTTCTTC. Translated: CASSPTGIGYNEQFF.

This clonotype was counted between two and nine times. This chain links TRBV7-2 with TRBJ1-6, with D perhaps TRBD1 (5 bases). This CDR3 spans 16 amino acids. Trimming left V 5 bases short and J 8 bases short, with 19 bases between. Per germline, CDR1 SGHTA and CDR2 FQGNSA. The CDR3 nucleotides are TGTGCCAGCAGCCATTCTTTGTGGAGGGGAGATTCACCCCTCCACTTT. The encoded protein is CASSHSLWRGDSPLHF. The full variable domain, with the rest looked up from reference TRBV7-2 and TRBJ1-6, is GAGVSQSPSNKVTEKGKDVELRCDPISGHTALYWYRQSLGQGLEFLIYFQGNSAPDKSGLPSDRFSAERTGGSVSTLTIQRTQQEDSAVYLCASSHSLWRGDSPLHFGNGTRLTVT.

This clonotype was seen only a few times. The V call is TRBV4-1, the J call TRBJ2-1; D not resolved. V shed 0 bases and J shed 15 bases, with 12 bases lying between them. CDR1 is MGHRA and CDR2 is YSYEKL in the germline V gene. This CDR3 has 12 amino acids. The CDR3, as DNA: TGCGCCAGCAGCCAAGATTTTCTGGCTCTGTTCTTC. This sequence encodes CASSQDFLALFF.

This clonotype was counted ten times or more. V is TRBV20-1 and J is TRBJ2-7, with 10 bases aligning to TRBD2. V lost 6 bases, J lost 3 bases, and 8 bases stayed unmatched. Per germline, CDR1 DFQATT and CDR2 SNEGSKA (reference sequence). This CDR3 contains 14 residues. CDR3 sequence: CSAGGASGGYEQYF. The CDR3 nucleotides read TGCAGTGCCGGAGGGGCTAGCGGGGGCTACGAGCAGTACTTC.

As for this clonotype: Given a much more abundant clone one base away, this may be a read error. This CDR3 fails to terminate in the conserved phenylalanine or tryptophan, so it likely reflects a read error. V gene TRBV5-8 combines with J gene TRBJ2-1; 7 bases map to TRBD2. Looked up from germline, CDR1 is SGHTS and CDR2 is YDEGEE. V was pared by 4 bases and J by 3 bases, with 7 bases of the junction left unmatched. The length of the CDR3 is 15 residues. CDR3: CASSAWGGSYNEQFS. The CDR3 region has the DNA TGTGCCAGCAGCGCGTGGGGGGGTAGCTACAATGAGCAGTTCTCC.

The CDR3, as DNA: TGTGCCAGCAGGAGTTTCGGGGGAGTGCCAGAGACCCAGTACTTC. Its protein is CASRSFGGVPETQYF. The chain uses TRBV2 and TRBJ2-5; a weak D match, TRBD2 (6 bases). V lost 6 bases to trimming and J lost 4 bases, with 18 bases between them. The CDR3 runs 15 residues. The germline CDR1 and CDR2 sequences are SNHLY and FYNNEI.

This clonotype was detected ten times or more. The genes are TRBV2 and TRBJ2-3, with D perhaps matching TRBD1 (6 bases). CDR1 SNHLY and CDR2 FYNNEI come from the germline V gene. The V end was cut by 4 bases, the J end by 1 base, with 12 bases between. The CDR3 totals 15 residues. The CDR3 DNA follows: TGTGCCAGCAGTGGGGGGACATACCGCACAGATACGCAGTATTTT. This codes for CASSGGTYRTDTQYF.

Only a few counts were recorded for this clonotype. This sequence may be a read error, since a much larger clone differs from it by one base. This rearrangement joins TRBV20-1 to TRBJ2-5, with D hard to call. V shed 8 bases and J shed 7 bases, with 20 bases lying between them. Germline V lookup: CDR1 DFQATT, CDR2 SNEGSKA (reference sequence). This CDR3 region has 13 residues. The CDR3 region is CSTTNTAVGTQYF. The CDR3 bases are TGCAGTACTACCAACACTGCGGTCGGGACCCAGTACTTC.

This clonotype was seen many times. The chain recombines TRBV11-3 with TRBJ2-5, with TRBD2 matching 9 bases. J was trimmed by 5 bases and V by 4 bases; bases with no gene match: 5. This CDR3 is 14 amino acids long. Germline CDR1 SGHNT, CDR2 YENEEA. The DNA for the CDR3 is TGTGCCAGCAGCTCAACTGCGGGGGGGGAGACCCAGTACTTC. This encodes CASSSTAGGETQYF. Full variable domain (outside the CDR3, taken from reference TRBV11-3 and TRBJ2-5): EAGVVQSPRYKIIEKKQPVAFWCNPISGHNTLYWYLQNLGQGPELLIRYENEEAVDDSQLPKDRFSAERLKGVDSTLKIQPAELGDSAVYLCASSSTAGGETQYFGPGTRLLVL.

This clonotype was picked up many times. This rearrangement joins TRBV6-1 to TRBJ2-2, with no clear D. The germline gives CDR1 MNHNS, CDR2 SASEGT. Trimming shortened V by 6 bases and J by 3 bases, and 11 bases separated the two germline ends. There are 14 residues in the CDR3. CDR3 sequence: CASRIPEDTGELFF. The CDR3 DNA sequence: TGTGCCAGCAGGATTCCCGAGGACACCGGGGAGCTGTTTTTT.

The V call is TRBV20-1, the J call TRBJ2-1; 9 bases line up with TRBD2. The CDR3 is 18 amino acids. CDR1 is DFQATT and CDR2 is SNEGSKA in the germline V gene (reference sequence). V lost 0 bases and J lost 1; bases outside the gene matches: 10. CDR3 in DNA: TGCAGTGCTAGAGATCATAGCGGGAGAAAAGGTTCCTACAATGAGCAGTTCTTC. Translation: CSARDHSGRKGSYNEQFF.

This clonotype was seen at least ten times. The chain combines TRBV11-2 with TRBJ2-5; D is unclear. Germline CDR1 is SGHAT and CDR2 is FQNNGV. The length of the CDR3 is 15 residues. Trimming stripped 0 bases from V and 7 bases from J, with 15 bases between. The CDR3 nucleotides read TGTGCCAGCAGCTTAGAGCCTACCGGCCGTTCGACCCAGTACTTC. Translating gives CASSLEPTGRSTQYF.

The DNA of the CDR3 is TGCAGCGCTGCTTCGTTGGGTGGCTACACCTTC. Residues: CSAASLGGYTF. This chain joins TRBV29-1 and TRBJ1-2; D is unresolved. This CDR3 comprises 11 residues. Trimming took 7 bases from V and 7 from J, leaving 13 bases between them. CDR1 and CDR2 from the germline V gene are SQVTM and ANQGSEA.